These 10 T cell receptor beta chains share one sample of origin, sequenced in a study of cytomegalovirus exposure and HLA in healthy donors. PCR primers comprised 60 Vbeta and 13 Jbeta primers. TCRdb's table, derived via immunoSEQ multiplex PCR, lists solely in-frame clones and lacks some. The table includes about 140,000 clones, 60% to 80% detected once. The material sequenced was PBMCs. These TCRs come from a man aged 18-30 years in good health and CMV-seropositive.

The J gene is TRBJ1-1, the V gene TRBV28; D not resolved. The CDR3 spans 12 residues. V lost 3 bases and J 4 bases, leaving 6 bases between the germline ends. CDR1 is MDHEN and CDR2 is SYDVKM in the germline V gene. For the CDR3, the DNA is TGTGCCAGCAGTTTGGCCGTCACTGAAGCTTTCTTT. It encodes CASSLAVTEAFF. Supplemented by reference TRBV28 and TRBJ1-1, the full variable domain reads DVKVTQSSRYLVKRTGEKVFLECVQDMDHENMFWYRQDPGLGLRLIYFSYDVKMKEKGDIPEGYSVSREKKERFSLILESASTNQTSMYLCASSLAVTEAFFGQGTRLTVV.

The V and J genes are TRBV6-1 and TRBJ1-2; perhaps TRBD1 as D (5 bases). Germline V gives CDR1 MNHNS, CDR2 SASEGT. The germline V and J ends were trimmed by 8 bases and 8 bases, with 12 bases remaining between them. This CDR3 has 11 amino acids. The CDR3 loop reads CASSGGYGYTF. The CDR3 bases are TGTGCCAGCTCGGGGGGATACGGCTACACCTTC.

The V gene is TRBV5-4, the J gene TRBJ1-1; 8 bases agree with TRBD1. CDR3 length: 15 residues. V lost 0 bases, J lost 4 bases, and 5 bases stayed unmatched. The germline V gene has CDR1 SGHNT and CDR2 YYREEE (reference sequence). The DNA of the CDR3 is TGTGCCAGCAGCTTGGGGACAGGGCTTGTCACTGAAGCTTTCTTT. Translation gives CASSLGTGLVTEAFF.

This sequence joins TRBV27 and TRBJ2-1; no clear D. Trimming pared 5 bases from V and 5 bases from J, leaving 16 bases between. CDR3 size: 15 residues. CDR1 is MNHEY, CDR2 SMNVEV, per germline (reference sequence). The CDR3 here is CASSPTTGLDNEQFF. The DNA of the CDR3 is TGTGCCAGCAGTCCAACAACCGGGTTAGACAATGAGCAGTTCTTC.

The V and J genes are TRBV6-1 and TRBJ2-7, with TRBD1 identical over 8 bases. Germline V CDR1 and CDR2: MNHNS, SASEGT. Trimming removed 2 bases from V and 2 bases from J; junction bases left unmatched: 8. The CDR3 sequence is 16 residues long. CDR3 residues: CASSEPPGDRTYEQYF. CDR3 coding DNA: TGTGCCAGCAGTGAACCCCCCGGGGACAGGACCTACGAGCAGTACTTC.

CDR3 sequence reads: CASSLPGTSGGGYNEQFF. For the CDR3, the DNA is TGTGCCAGCAGTTTACCCGGGACTAGCGGGGGTGGGTACAATGAGCAGTTCTTC. The V and J genes are TRBV28 and TRBJ2-1; 14 nucleotides line up with TRBD2. Trimming at V came to 2 bases and at J to 4 bases, leaving 7 bases not matched to a gene. Germline V gene sequence: CDR1 MDHEN, CDR2 SYDVKM. This CDR3 contains 18 residues.

The chain is built from TRBV6-4 and TRBJ2-1, with 8 bases identical to TRBD2. The junction had 4 bases not matched to a gene; V was cut back by 3 bases and J by 0 bases. The germline gives CDR1 MRHNA, CDR2 SNTAGT. The CDR3 sequence is 16 residues long. The CDR3 reads CASSEGLGFSYNEQFF. The CDR3 DNA follows: TGTGCCAGCAGTGAGGGACTAGGTTTCTCCTACAATGAGCAGTTCTTC.

This clone was counted a few times. This rearrangement joins TRBV30 to TRBJ2-1, with D perhaps matching TRBD2 (5 bases). From germline, CDR1 is GTSNPN and CDR2 SVGIG (reference sequence). The CDR3 spans 12 residues. V lost 5 bases and J lost 9, with 14 bases in between. The CDR3 DNA is TGTGCCTGGGGAATAACTAGGACTGAGCAGTTCTTC. Translating gives CAWGITRTEQFF.

This chain uses TRBV4-1 with TRBJ2-7, with D hard to call. CDR1 MGHRA and CDR2 YSYEKL come from the germline V gene. The CDR3 contains 17 residues. V lost 0 bases and J lost 0, with 15 bases in between. In DNA form, the CDR3 reads TGCGCCAGCAGCCAAGAACCTCCCACCACAAGCTCCTACGAGCAGTACTTC. Encoded protein: CASSQEPPTTSSYEQYF.

The rearrangement uses TRBV7-2 and TRBJ1-2; D is uncertain. The CDR3 runs to 14 residues. V dropped 2 bases and J dropped 4 bases, with 11 bases sitting between them. CDR1 is SGHTA and CDR2 is FQGNSA in the germline V gene. Written as DNA, the CDR3 is TGTGCCAGCAGCTTAAACAGAGTTTCCTATGGCTACACCTTC. It codes for CASSLNRVSYGYTF.